These T cell receptor beta chains were read from a single sample in a study of T cell changes during pregnancy in multiple sclerosis. TCRdb's copy holds only in-frame clones and misses some; the assay was immunoSEQ multiplex PCR. The table has some 87,000 clones, roughly nine tenths seen once. This specimen was CD4+ T cells from peripheral blood mononuclear cells, taken before pregnancy. These receptor sequences come from a female donor with multiple sclerosis, enrolled in a pregnancy study. Both conserved end residues are part of each CDR3. Each record gives: V gene, D gene, clone size, J gene, CDR3 protein, CDR3 DNA. A D gene is named only where the DNA matches it firmly. Some rows mark clone size as missing; the rest say once, few, many or name a class of expanded clone.

>TRBV12-5|.|once|TRBJ2-2
CASGLDSSFTNTGELFF
TGTGCTAGTGGTTTGGACAGTTCTTTTACGAACACCGGGGAGCTGTTTTTT
>TRBV6-5|TRBD2|once|TRBJ2-2
CASRERGRFTGELFF
TGTGCCAGCAGGGAGCGGGGGAGGTTCACCGGGGAGCTGTTTTTT
>TRBV10-2|.|.|TRBJ2-5
CASSETGLYQETQYF
TGCGCCAGCAGTGAAACAGGGTTGTACCAAGAGACCCAGTACTTC
>TRBV20-1|TRBD1|.|TRBJ1-1
CSADRGEAFF
TGCAGTGCTGACAGGGGTGAAGCTTTCTTT
>TRBV6-1|.|once|TRBJ1-1
CASSETGTLGTEAFF
TGTGCCAGCAGTGAAACCGGGACTTTGGGCACTGAAGCTTTCTTT
>TRBV27|TRBD2|.|TRBJ2-1
CASSPPTLTSGRGEQFF
TGTGCCAGCAGTCCCCCAACCCTGACTAGCGGGAGAGGTGAGCAGTTCTTC
>TRBV10-3|.|.|TRBJ1-1
CAVQGVGTEAFF
TGTGCCGTACAGGGAGTTGGGACTGAAGCTTTCTTT
>TRBV9|.|.|TRBJ2-1
CASSVQVGDEQFF
TGTGCCAGCAGCGTTCAGGTTGGCGATGAGCAGTTCTTC
>TRBV19|.|.|TRBJ1-2
CASSAQATYGYTF
TGTGCCAGTAGTGCACAGGCCACGTATGGCTACACCTTC
>TRBV2|.|.|TRBJ1-2
CASSTEYYGYTF
TGTGCCAGCAGTACAGAGTACTATGGCTACACCTTC
>TRBV2|TRBD1|few|TRBJ2-4
CAITHQTGVAKNIQYF
TGTGCCATCACTCATCAGACAGGGGTGGCCAAAAACATTCAGTACTTC
>TRBV5-1|.|.|TRBJ2-5
CASSLAYQETQYF
TGCGCCAGCAGCTTGGCCTATCAAGAGACCCAGTACTTC
>TRBV4-1|TRBD1|.|TRBJ2-1
CASSQDGEGQGFYNEQFF
TGCGCCAGCAGCCAAGATGGGGAGGGACAGGGATTCTACAATGAGCAGTTCTTC
>TRBV5-5|.|.|TRBJ1-6
CASSSKPDRQPAPNNSPLHF
TGTGCCAGCAGCTCCAAGCCGGACAGACAACCCGCTCCTAATAATTCACCCCTCCACTTT
>TRBV30|TRBD1|once|TRBJ2-5
CAWTGQPETQYF
TGTGCCTGGACGGGACAGCCAGAGACCCAGTACTTC
>TRBV6-1|TRBD1|once|TRBJ1-4
CASSARQGRTEKLFF
TGTGCCAGCAGTGCCAGACAGGGAAGGACTGAAAAACTGTTTTTT
>TRBV28|TRBD1|.|TRBJ1-4
CASSSPGQANEKLFF
TGTGCCAGCAGTTCACCGGGACAGGCCAATGAAAAACTGTTTTTT
>TRBV11-2|.|.|TRBJ1-1
CASSLAPGVTEAFF
TGTGCCAGCAGCTTGGCCCCTGGAGTCACTGAAGCTTTCTTT
>TRBV29-1|TRBD1|.|TRBJ1-3
CSVGDREEAPIYF
TGCAGCGTTGGGGACAGGGAGGAAGCCCCCATATATTTT
>TRBV7-6|.|.|TRBJ1-1
CASSPGREETEAFF
TGTGCCAGCAGCCCCGGCAGGGAGGAGACTGAAGCTTTCTTT
>TRBV7-9|.|.|TRBJ1-1
CASSLEGGMRAFF
TGTGCCAGCAGCTTAGAGGGGGGGATGAGGGCTTTCTTT
>TRBV29-1|.|.|TRBJ1-4
CSASGHPTNEKLFF
TGCAGCGCCTCCGGACACCCAACTAATGAAAAACTGTTTTTT
>TRBV7-8|.|once|TRBJ1-2
CASSALAGLEGYTF
TGTGCCAGCAGCGCCCTGGCAGGGTTGGAGGGCTACACCTTC
>TRBV5-1|TRBD2|.|TRBJ2-1
CASSFRQLAGGSNEQFF
TGCGCCAGCAGCTTTCGCCAACTAGCGGGAGGCTCCAATGAGCAGTTCTTC
>TRBV6-1|TRBD2|.|TRBJ2-7
CASRKREVPYEQYF
TGTGCCAGCAGGAAGCGGGAGGTGCCCTACGAGCAGTACTTC
>TRBV9|TRBD1|.|TRBJ1-1
CASSRTGGPNTEAFF
TGTGCCAGCAGTAGGACAGGGGGCCCGAACACTGAAGCTTTCTTT
>TRBV7-6|TRBD1|.|TRBJ2-7
CASSLGGQSYEQYF
TGTGCCAGCAGCTTAGGGGGACAGAGCTACGAGCAGTACTTC
>TRBV28|TRBD1|.|TRBJ2-7
CASSLDRGTGEQYF
TGTGCCAGCAGTTTAGACAGGGGCACGGGCGAGCAGTACTTC
>TRBV6-5|.|.|TRBJ1-2
CATTPQGNHYGYTF
TGTGCCACAACACCCCAGGGGAATCACTATGGCTACACCTTC
>TRBV9|.|.|TRBJ1-1
CASSFGGMNTEAFF
TGTGCCAGCAGTTTTGGCGGAATGAACACTGAAGCTTTCTTT
>TRBV5-4|.|.|TRBJ2-3
CASSLSPDPSTDTQYF
TGTGCCAGCAGCTTAAGCCCCGATCCGTCCACAGATACGCAGTATTTT
>TRBV18|TRBD1|few|TRBJ2-5
CASSPPAGGETQYF
TGTGCCAGCTCACCACCTGCAGGGGGCGAGACCCAGTACTTC
>TRBV19|.|.|TRBJ2-6
CASSIISGGANVLTF
TGTGCCAGTAGTATTATCTCCGGTGGGGCCAACGTCCTGACTTTC
>TRBV25-1|.|.|TRBJ1-4
CASSVFGGGSEKLFF
TGTGCCAGCAGTGTATTTGGGGGCGGGAGTGAAAAACTGTTTTTT
>TRBV29-1|TRBD2|.|TRBJ2-1
CSVRTSGGPRELFF
TGCAGCGTTAGGACTAGCGGGGGGCCTAGAGAACTGTTCTTC
>TRBV19|.|.|TRBJ1-1
CASSMSVAGTEAFF
TGTGCCAGTAGTATGAGCGTCGCGGGCACTGAAGCTTTCTTT
>TRBV13|.|.|TRBJ1-1
CASSFFANAEAFF
TGTGCCAGCAGCTTCTTTGCGAACGCTGAAGCTTTCTTT
>TRBV6-1|.|.|TRBJ1-5
CASSEGRAQPQHF
TGTGCCAGCAGTGAGGGCAGGGCACAGCCCCAGCATTTT